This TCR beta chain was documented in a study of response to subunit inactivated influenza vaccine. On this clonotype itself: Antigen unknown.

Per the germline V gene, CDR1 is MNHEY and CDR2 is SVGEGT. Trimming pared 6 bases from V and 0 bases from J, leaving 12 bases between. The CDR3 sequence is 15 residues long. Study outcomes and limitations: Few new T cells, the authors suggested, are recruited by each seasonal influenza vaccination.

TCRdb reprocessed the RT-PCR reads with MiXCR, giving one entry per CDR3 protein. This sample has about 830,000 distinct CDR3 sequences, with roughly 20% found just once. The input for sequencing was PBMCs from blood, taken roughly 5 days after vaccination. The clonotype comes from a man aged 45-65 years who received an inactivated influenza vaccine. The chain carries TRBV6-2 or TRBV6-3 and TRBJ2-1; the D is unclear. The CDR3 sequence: CASSKYPSSYNEQFF. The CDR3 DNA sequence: TGTGCCAGCAGCAAATACCCGAGCTCCTACAATGAGCAGTTCTTC.